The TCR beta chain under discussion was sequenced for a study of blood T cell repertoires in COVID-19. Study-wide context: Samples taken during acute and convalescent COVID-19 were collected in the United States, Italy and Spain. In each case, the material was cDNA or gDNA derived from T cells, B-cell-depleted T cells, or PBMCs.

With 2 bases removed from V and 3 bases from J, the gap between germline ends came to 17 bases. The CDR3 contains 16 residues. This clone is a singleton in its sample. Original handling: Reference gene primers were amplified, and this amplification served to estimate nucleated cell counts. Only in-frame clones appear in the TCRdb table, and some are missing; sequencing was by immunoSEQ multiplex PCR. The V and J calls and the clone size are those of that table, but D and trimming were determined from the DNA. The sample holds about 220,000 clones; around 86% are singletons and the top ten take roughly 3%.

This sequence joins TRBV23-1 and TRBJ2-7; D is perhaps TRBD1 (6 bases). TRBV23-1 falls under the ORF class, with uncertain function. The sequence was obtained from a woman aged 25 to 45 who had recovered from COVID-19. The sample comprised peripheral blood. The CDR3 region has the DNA TGCGCCAGCAGTCAAATTCCCGGACAGCACAACTACGAGCAGTACTTC. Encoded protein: CASSQIPGQHNYEQYF.